The present TCR beta chain was sequenced within a study of T cell repertoires in cytomegalovirus infection. Turning to this clonotype: The target antigen is unknown.

Study-wide points: Identification of carriers of CMV plus the relevant HLA was achieved through cumulative public TCR beta family frequency.

Germline CDR1 reads SGHAT; CDR2 reads FQDESV (reference sequence). Trimming at V came to 4 bases and at J to 0 bases, leaving 15 bases not matched to a gene. The CDR3 is 20 residues long. TCRdb recomputed calls from the reads with MiXCR, one row per CDR3 protein. The sample consists of roughly 700,000 distinct CDR3 sequences, roughly a third of them appearing once. The chain combines TRBV11-1 with TRBJ2-3; TRBD1 matches 11 bases. The specimen comprised cultured PBMCs, sampled from culture after CMV antigen stimulation. This sequence originates from a human donor in good health (CMV status not recorded). Some clones in this sample may be carry-over from other donors' samples. The chain's CDR3 is CASSSPVDRGLSPSTDTQYF. The CDR3 DNA sequence: TGTGCCAGCAGCTCACCGGTGGACAGGGGGCTATCTCCTAGCACAGATACGCAGTATTTT.